This TCR beta chain was observed in a study of T cells in Graves' hyperthyroidism and ophthalmopathy. Study details: Peripheral blood was drawn at first diagnosis, prior to all treatment.

Trimming removed 7 bases at V and 4 bases at J, with 17 bases between. CDR1 is SQVTM, CDR2 ANQGSEA, per germline. This CDR3 is built from 14 residues. Researchers took RNA transcripts and amplified the TCR beta CDR3 regions from them. HTBI primers were the set used in a first-round RT-PCR of the TCR CDR3. One entry per CDR3 protein results from TCRdb running MiXCR on the multiplex PCR reads. The table has 490,000 or so distinct CDR3 sequences, less than 25% seen once; the top ten hold roughly 49%. Among ophthalmopathy patients, the Clinical Activity Score reached at least 3, the NOSPECS grade reached at least 4, and duration remained under 3 months. Patients having uncontrolled infection, another autoimmune disease, pregnancy or lactation were not included. This clonotype occurred a few times. Antigen: not known. General observations from the study: Classification by a 13 V-J model distinguished ophthalmopathy from stable hyperthyroidism.

The chain recombines TRBV29-1 with TRBJ2-4; D is possibly TRBD2 (5 bases). The specimen was blood. The origin of this receptor is a woman in her seventies with Graves' ophthalmopathy. CDR3 nucleotides: TGCAGCGCCCGCCATGGGCGAGGGAAAAACATTCAGTACTTC. Translating it yields CSARHGRGKNIQYF.